A selection of T cell receptor beta chains follows, all from one sample in a study of T cells after yellow fever vaccination. From the 5' RACE reads, TCRdb called clonotypes with MiXCR, one entry per CDR3 protein. In the table there are hundreds of thousands of distinct CDR3 sequences, less than 9.5% of which are singletons. Sequencing was performed on CD4+ T cells sorted from PBMCs, taken 5 days after the yellow fever booster vaccination. These receptors all come from a man younger than 35 who received the YFV17D yellow fever vaccine. Both conserved end residues are part of each CDR3. D genes are given only for firm matches. Not every row has a clone size; where given, it reads once, few, many or a size class.

-,-,TRBJ2-1,TRBV28,TGTGCCAGCAGTTTAAAACTCCCGAGGGACAATGAGCAGTTCTTC,CASSLKLPRDNEQFF
-,-,TRBJ2-2,TRBV10-3,TGTGCCATCAGTGTAAAATCCGTTGGGGGGACCGGGGAGCTGTTTTTT,CAISVKSVGGTGELFF
-,few,TRBJ2-2,TRBV29-1,TGCAGCGTTGGAACAGGGAGCGTGAACACCGGGGAGCTGTTTTTT,CSVGTGSVNTGELFF
-,few,TRBJ2-5,TRBV29-1,TGCAGCGTTGAACATGGATTCCAAGAGACCCAGTACTTC,CSVEHGFQETQYF
TRBD2,-,TRBJ2-2,TRBV10-2,TGCGCCAGCACCTGGACTAGCGGGGGGGATGGGGAGCTGTTTTTT,CASTWTSGGDGELFF
TRBD1,few,TRBJ1-4,TRBV7-8,TGTGCCAGCAGCCCCTACAGGGGGACCGGGGCAAAACTGTTTTTT,CASSPYRGTGAKLFF
-,-,TRBJ1-6,TRBV5-4,TGTGCCAGCAGCTTGACCGGGTATAATTCACCCCTCCACTTT,CASSLTGYNSPLHF
-,few,TRBJ1-1,TRBV18,TGTGCCAGCTCACCCTCTGCCCCGGGGCGGGCTTTCTTT,CASSPSAPGRAFF
TRBD1,-,TRBJ1-1,TRBV7-9,TGTGCCAGGGGGGTACTAGACCGGGACAGGGAGACTGAAGCTTTCTTT,CARGVLDRDRETEAFF
TRBD1,-,TRBJ1-5,TRBV4-3,TGCGCCAGCAGCCCTAGGACAGGTCCATATCAGCCCCAGCATTTT,CASSPRTGPYQPQHF
-,few,TRBJ2-4,TRBV15,TGTGCCACCAGCAGAGATCATTCCCGGTTAGCCAAAAACATTCAGTACTTC,CATSRDHSRLAKNIQYF
-,once,TRBJ1-1,TRBV6-2/TRBV6-3,TGTGCCAGCAGGGGCGGATACACTGAAGCTTTCTTT,CASRGGYTEAFF
-,-,TRBJ2-7,TRBV4-1,TGCGCCAGCAGCCAAGCAGCCTACTACGAGCAGTACTTC,CASSQAAYYEQYF
-,-,TRBJ2-1,TRBV7-2,TGTGCCAGCAGCTTACAGGGTTATGAGCAGTTCTTC,CASSLQGYEQFF
TRBD1,-,TRBJ1-2,TRBV3-1,TGTGCCAGCAGCCAACGGGACAGGTCCTATGGCTACACCTTC,CASSQRDRSYGYTF
-,few,TRBJ2-3,TRBV12-3/TRBV12-4,TGTGCCAGCAGTCCCGGACTCTCGGCGCAGTATTTT,CASSPGLSAQYF
TRBD1,-,TRBJ2-4,TRBV19,TGTGCCAGTAGTGCTCAGGGGGCTACCATTCAGTACTTC,CASSAQGATIQYF
TRBD2,few,TRBJ2-7,TRBV3-1,TGTGCCAGCAGCCAAGGGGGCGGGGGAAAACGGTACTTC,CASSQGGGGKRYF
-,few,TRBJ2-1,TRBV6-2/TRBV6-3,TGTGCCAGCAGCCCCGCGGATCGCGATGAGCAGTTCTTC,CASSPADRDEQFF
-,many,TRBJ2-5,TRBV20-1,TGCAGTGCTAGACGGAGATCGGGGACCCGCCAAGAGACCCAGTACTTC,CSARRRSGTRQETQYF
-,few,TRBJ2-3,TRBV25-1,TGTGCCAGCAGTGCCGGGGCCACGCAGTATTTT,CASSAGATQYF
-,few,TRBJ2-5,TRBV20-1,TGCAGTGCTGACCGCCAAGAGACCCAGTACTTC,CSADRQETQYF
-,-,TRBJ1-2,TRBV24-1,TGTGCCACCAGTGACCCCGGGACCGACACCTATGGCTACACCTTC,CATSDPGTDTYGYTF
TRBD2,few,TRBJ2-7,TRBV5-4,TGTGCCAGCAGCCCGGTGACGGGGGGGCCTAGCGAGCAGTACTTC,CASSPVTGGPSEQYF
-,few,TRBJ2-2,TRBV11-2,TGTGCCAGCAGCTTAGGGTGGGCATTCCTCGGGGAGCTGTTTTTT,CASSLGWAFLGELFF
-,-,TRBJ2-5,TRBV27,TGTGCCAGCAGTTTAGACCGACGTGGGGGGCCAAGAGAGACCCAGTACTTC,CASSLDRRGGPRETQYF
-,-,TRBJ1-4,TRBV7-8,TGTGCCAGCAGCTTAGTGGCGGACAGTGGGACCGAAAAACTGTTTTTT,CASSLVADSGTEKLFF
-,many,TRBJ1-3,TRBV7-2,TGTGCCAGCAGCTTAGGGCCTCTTTCGGGGGCTGGAAACACCATATATTTT,CASSLGPLSGAGNTIYF
-,few,TRBJ1-1,TRBV20-1,TGCAGTGCTTACGACGGGAACACTGAAGCTTTCTTT,CSAYDGNTEAFF
-,many,TRBJ2-2,TRBV5-1,TGCGCCAGCAGCTTTAAAGATTTAACCGGGGAGCTGTTTTTT,CASSFKDLTGELFF
-,-,TRBJ2-1,TRBV5-1,TGCGCCAGCAGCGGGGGTACCTACAATGAGCAGTTCTTC,CASSGGTYNEQFF
TRBD1,-,TRBJ1-1,TRBV12-3/TRBV12-4,TGTGCCAGCAGGAGACAGGGGTTATCGAACACTGAAGCTTTCTTT,CASRRQGLSNTEAFF
-,few,TRBJ2-7,TRBV14,TGTGCCAGCAGCCAAGGGGAGACAGTCCATGGGTCGGAGCAGTACTTC,CASSQGETVHGSEQYF
-,-,TRBJ2-3,TRBV6-2/TRBV6-3,TGTGCCAGCAGTTACTCGGGTCTAGGTCATACAGATACGCAGTATTTT,CASSYSGLGHTDTQYF
-,once,TRBJ2-7,TRBV30,TGTGCCTGGAGTGTAGCCGGGGAGCAGTACTTC,CAWSVAGEQYF
-,many,TRBJ1-2,TRBV12-3/TRBV12-4,TGTGCCAGCAGTTTAACCAGCTATGGCTACACCTTC,CASSLTSYGYTF
-,-,TRBJ1-4,TRBV9,TGTGCCAGCAGCGTAGCTCCGTCAACTAATGAAAAACTGTTTTTT,CASSVAPSTNEKLFF
-,few,TRBJ1-4,TRBV10-3,TGTGCCACCGGGACCGGCGAAAAACTGTTTTTT,CATGTGEKLFF
-,few,TRBJ1-5,TRBV12-3/TRBV12-4,TGTGCCAGCAGGAAGCGGGACCTTCTACAGCCCCAGCATTTT,CASRKRDLLQPQHF
-,few,TRBJ2-6,TRBV7-3,TGTGCCAGCAGCGTCGACAGCTCTGGGGCCAACGTCCTGACTTTC,CASSVDSSGANVLTF
-,few,TRBJ2-1,TRBV29-1,TGCAGCGTTTCCAGGGTATTGGACCGCAATGAGCAGTTCTTC,CSVSRVLDRNEQFF
-,many,TRBJ2-1,TRBV7-2,TGTGCCAGCAGCTTACCGCGGGGAAGTCACAATGAGCAGTTCTTC,CASSLPRGSHNEQFF
-,-,TRBJ2-7,TRBV27,TGTGCCAGCAGTTTAAAAGGATCCTACGAGCAGTACTTC,CASSLKGSYEQYF
-,-,TRBJ1-1,TRBV28,TGTGCCAGCAGTTTTCGGGGTTATGAAGCTTTCTTT,CASSFRGYEAFF
TRBD1,many,TRBJ1-5,TRBV5-1,TGCGCCAGCAGCTTGGATGGACAGGGGAATCAGCCCCAGCATTTT,CASSLDGQGNQPQHF
-,few,TRBJ2-1,TRBV3-1,TGTGCCAGCAGCCAAGGGCGAGGTGAGCAGTTCTTC,CASSQGRGEQFF